Reported below is one TCR beta chain. The antigen is not known. V dropped 4 bases and J dropped 3 bases, with 10 bases sitting between them. Per the germline V gene, CDR1 is SQVTM and CDR2 is ANQGSEA. There are 13 residues in the CDR3. This sample is part of a study of cytomegalovirus exposure and HLA in healthy donors. Study context: An early release of data contained approximately 80 million unique TCRs, which came from HLA-typed donors.

The PCR used 60 Vbeta and 13 Jbeta primers. The data were produced by immunoSEQ multiplex PCR, yet TCRdb's version contains in-frame clones alone and is incomplete. Counted here are about 90,000 clones, 67% occurring once; the ten biggest clones make up roughly 2%. General study findings and limits: As a later analysis revealed, the rate of TCR association differed by HLA locus, with DRB1 most and HLA-C fewest. The study labeled 150 or so TCR beta chains cytomegalovirus-associated. V- and J-gene trimming of TCR beta was linked (in a later analysis) to a missense DCLRE1C variant.

The gene calls are TRBV29-1 and TRBJ1-5, with D unresolved. Sequences were obtained from PBMCs. The clonotype comes from a man younger than 45 in good health and CMV-seronegative. Here the CDR3 reads CSVGADLNQPQHF. The CDR3 coding sequence is TGCAGCGTTGGGGCAGACCTCAATCAGCCCCAGCATTTT.